This T cell receptor (beta chain) was documented in a study of response to subunit inactivated influenza vaccine. General study findings and limits: Researchers suggested that each seasonal influenza vaccination recruits few new T cells.

This clonotype was counted a few times. Its specificity is unknown. The CDR3 runs to 15 residues. Germline-derived CDR1 and CDR2 are LGHNA and YSLEER. Trimming removed 0 bases at V and 7 bases at J, with 13 bases between. MiXCR was run by TCRdb on the RT-PCR reads, yielding one entry per CDR3 protein. Of about 480,000 distinct CDR3 sequences listed, roughly 9.7% are singletons. The chain couples TRBV4-3 to TRBJ2-1; TRBD2 might be the D (5 bases). The sequence came from a man aged 45-65 years who received an inactivated influenza vaccine. Material: PBMCs from blood, obtained about 40 days after vaccination. Written as DNA, the CDR3 is TGCGCCAGCAGCCAAGATTTGAACCGAGGGAATGAGCAGTTCTTC. Its translation: CASSQDLNRGNEQFF.